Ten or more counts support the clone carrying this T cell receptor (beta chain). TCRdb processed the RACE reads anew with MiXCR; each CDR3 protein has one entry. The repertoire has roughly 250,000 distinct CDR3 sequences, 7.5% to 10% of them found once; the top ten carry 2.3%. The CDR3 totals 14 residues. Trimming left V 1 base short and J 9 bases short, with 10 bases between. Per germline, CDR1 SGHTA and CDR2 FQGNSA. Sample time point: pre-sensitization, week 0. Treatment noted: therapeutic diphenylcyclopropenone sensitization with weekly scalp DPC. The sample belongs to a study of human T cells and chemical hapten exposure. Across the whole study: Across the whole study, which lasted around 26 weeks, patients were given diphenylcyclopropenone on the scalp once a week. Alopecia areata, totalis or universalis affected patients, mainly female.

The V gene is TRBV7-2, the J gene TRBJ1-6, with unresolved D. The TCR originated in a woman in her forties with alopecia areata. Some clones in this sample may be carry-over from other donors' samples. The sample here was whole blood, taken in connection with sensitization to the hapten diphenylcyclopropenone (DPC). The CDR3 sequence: CASSLGVLSSPLHF. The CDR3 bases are TGTGCCAGCAGCTTAGGGGTACTGAGTTCACCCCTCCACTTT.